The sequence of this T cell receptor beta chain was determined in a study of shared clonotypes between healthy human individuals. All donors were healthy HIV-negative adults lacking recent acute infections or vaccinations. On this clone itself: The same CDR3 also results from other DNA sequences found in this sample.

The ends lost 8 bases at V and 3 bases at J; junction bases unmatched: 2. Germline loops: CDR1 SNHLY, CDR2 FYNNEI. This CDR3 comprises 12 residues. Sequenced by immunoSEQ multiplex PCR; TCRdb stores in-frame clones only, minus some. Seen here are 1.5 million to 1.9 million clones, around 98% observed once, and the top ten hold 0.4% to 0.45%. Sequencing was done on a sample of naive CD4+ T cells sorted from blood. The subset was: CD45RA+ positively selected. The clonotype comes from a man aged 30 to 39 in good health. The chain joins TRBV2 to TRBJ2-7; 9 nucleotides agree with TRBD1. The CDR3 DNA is TGTGCCAGCCGGGACAGGGACTACGAGCAGTACTTC. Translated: CASRDRDYEQYF. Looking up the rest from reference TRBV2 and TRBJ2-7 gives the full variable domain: EPEVTQTPSHQVTQMGQEVILRCVPISNHLYFYWYRQILGQKVEFLVSFYNNEISEKSEIFDDQFSVERPDGSNFTLKIRSTKLEDSAMYFCASRDRDYEQYFGPGTRLTVT.